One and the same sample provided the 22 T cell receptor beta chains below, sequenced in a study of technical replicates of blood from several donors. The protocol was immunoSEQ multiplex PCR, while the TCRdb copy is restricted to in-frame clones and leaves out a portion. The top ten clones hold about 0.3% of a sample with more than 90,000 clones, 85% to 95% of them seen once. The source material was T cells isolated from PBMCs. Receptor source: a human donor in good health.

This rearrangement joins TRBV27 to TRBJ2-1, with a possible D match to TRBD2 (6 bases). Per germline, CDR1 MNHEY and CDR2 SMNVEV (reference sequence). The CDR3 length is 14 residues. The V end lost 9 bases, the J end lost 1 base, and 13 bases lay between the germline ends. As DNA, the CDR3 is TGTGCCAGTAAACCGGGACTGTCCTACAATGAGCAGTTCTTC. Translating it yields CASKPGLSYNEQFF.

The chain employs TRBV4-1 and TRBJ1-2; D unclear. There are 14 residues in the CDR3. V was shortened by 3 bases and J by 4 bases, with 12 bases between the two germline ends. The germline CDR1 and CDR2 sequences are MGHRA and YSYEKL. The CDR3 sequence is CASSHRSLLYGYTF. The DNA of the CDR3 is TGCGCCAGCAGCCACAGATCCCTTCTCTATGGCTACACCTTC.

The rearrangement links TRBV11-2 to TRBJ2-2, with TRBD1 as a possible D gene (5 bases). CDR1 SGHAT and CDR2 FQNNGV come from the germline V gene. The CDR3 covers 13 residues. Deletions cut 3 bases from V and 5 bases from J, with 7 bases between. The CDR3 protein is CASSLGPTGELFF. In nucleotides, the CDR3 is TGTGCCAGCAGCTTGGGGCCGACCGGGGAGCTGTTTTTT.

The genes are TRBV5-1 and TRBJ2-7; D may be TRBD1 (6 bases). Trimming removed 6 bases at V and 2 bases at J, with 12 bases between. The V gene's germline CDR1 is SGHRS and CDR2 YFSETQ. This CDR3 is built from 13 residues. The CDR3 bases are TGCGCCAGCACAGGGGAGAATGCCTACGAGCAGTACTTC. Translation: CASTGENAYEQYF.

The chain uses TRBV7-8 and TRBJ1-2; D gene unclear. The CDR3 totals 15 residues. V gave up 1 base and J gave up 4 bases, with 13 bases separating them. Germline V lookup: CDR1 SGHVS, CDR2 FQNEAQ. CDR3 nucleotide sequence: TGTGCCAGCAGCTTAGTGGAGGCGGTGTCCTATGGCTACACCTTC. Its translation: CASSLVEAVSYGYTF.

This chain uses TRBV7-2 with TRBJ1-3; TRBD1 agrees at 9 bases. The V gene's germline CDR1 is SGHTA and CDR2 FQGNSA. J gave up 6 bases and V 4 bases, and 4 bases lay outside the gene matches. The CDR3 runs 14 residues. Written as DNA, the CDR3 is TGTGCCAGCAGCTCCGGGACAGGGATAAACACCATATATTTT. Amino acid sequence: CASSSGTGINTIYF. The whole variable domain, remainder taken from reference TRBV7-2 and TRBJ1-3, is GAGVSQSPSNKVTEKGKDVELRCDPISGHTALYWYRQSLGQGLEFLIYFQGNSAPDKSGLPSDRFSAERTGGSVSTLTIQRTQQEDSAVYLCASSSGTGINTIYFGEGSWLTVV.

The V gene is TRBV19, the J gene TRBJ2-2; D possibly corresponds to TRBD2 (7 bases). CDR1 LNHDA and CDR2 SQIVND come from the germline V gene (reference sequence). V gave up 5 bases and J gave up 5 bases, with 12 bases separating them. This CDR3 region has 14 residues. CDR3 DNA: TGTGCCAGTAGTGGGAGGGGGGTTACCGGGGAGCTGTTTTTT. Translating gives CASSGRGVTGELFF.

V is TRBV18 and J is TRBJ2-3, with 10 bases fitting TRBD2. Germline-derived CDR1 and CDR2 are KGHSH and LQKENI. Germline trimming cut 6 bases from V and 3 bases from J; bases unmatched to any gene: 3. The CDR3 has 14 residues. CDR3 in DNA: TGTGCCAGCTCTCCGGGACTAGCGACAGATACGCAGTATTTT. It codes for CASSPGLATDTQYF.

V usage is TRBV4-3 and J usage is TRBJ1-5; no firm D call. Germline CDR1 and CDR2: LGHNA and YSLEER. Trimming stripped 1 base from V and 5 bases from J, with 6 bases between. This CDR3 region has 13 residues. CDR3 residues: CASSQAIDQPQHF. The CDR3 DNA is TGCGCCAGCAGCCAAGCTATAGATCAGCCCCAGCATTTT.

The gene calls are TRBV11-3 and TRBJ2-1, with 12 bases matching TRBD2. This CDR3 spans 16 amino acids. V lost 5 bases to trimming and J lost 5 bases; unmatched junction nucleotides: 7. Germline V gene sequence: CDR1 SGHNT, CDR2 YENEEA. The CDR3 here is CASSLRLAGVNNEQFF. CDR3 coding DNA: TGTGCCAGCAGCCTCCGACTAGCGGGAGTCAACAATGAGCAGTTCTTC.

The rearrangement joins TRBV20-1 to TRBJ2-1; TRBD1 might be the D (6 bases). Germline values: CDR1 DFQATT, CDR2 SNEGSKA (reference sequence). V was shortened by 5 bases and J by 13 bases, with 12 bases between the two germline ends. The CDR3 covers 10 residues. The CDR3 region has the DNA TGCAGTGCTTACAGGGTTGACCAGTTCTTC. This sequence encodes CSAYRVDQFF.

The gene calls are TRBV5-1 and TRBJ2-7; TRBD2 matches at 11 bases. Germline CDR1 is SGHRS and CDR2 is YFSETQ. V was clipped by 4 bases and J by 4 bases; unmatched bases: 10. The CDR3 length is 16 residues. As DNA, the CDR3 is TGCGCCAGCAGCGGGGCTGGGACTAGCGGAGATTACGAGCAGTACTTC. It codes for CASSGAGTSGDYEQYF.

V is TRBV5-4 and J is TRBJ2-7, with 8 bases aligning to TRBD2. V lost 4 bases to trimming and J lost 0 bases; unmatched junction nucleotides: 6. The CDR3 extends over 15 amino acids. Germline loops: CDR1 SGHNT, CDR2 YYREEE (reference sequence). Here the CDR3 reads CASSLSGSASYEQYF. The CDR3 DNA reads TGTGCCAGCAGCCTAAGCGGGAGCGCCTCCTACGAGCAGTACTTC.

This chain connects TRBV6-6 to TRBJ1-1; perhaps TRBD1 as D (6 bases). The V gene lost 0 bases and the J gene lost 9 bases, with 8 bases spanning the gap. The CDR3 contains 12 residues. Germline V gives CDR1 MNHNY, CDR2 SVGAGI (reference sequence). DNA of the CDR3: TGTGCCAGCAGTTACTCGGGGGCCCAAGCTTTCTTT. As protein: CASSYSGAQAFF.

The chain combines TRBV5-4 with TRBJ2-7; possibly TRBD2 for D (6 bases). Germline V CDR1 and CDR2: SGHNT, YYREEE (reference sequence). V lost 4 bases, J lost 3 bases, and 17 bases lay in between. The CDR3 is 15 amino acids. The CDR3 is CASSPTDYPNYEQYF. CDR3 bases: TGTGCCAGCAGCCCCACGGACTACCCTAACTACGAGCAGTACTTC.

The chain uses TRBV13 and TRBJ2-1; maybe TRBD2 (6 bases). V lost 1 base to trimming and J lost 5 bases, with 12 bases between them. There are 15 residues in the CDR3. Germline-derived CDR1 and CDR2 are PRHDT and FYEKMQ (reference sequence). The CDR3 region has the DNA TGTGCCAGCAGCTTAGCGGGAGTCGGGGACAATGAGCAGTTCTTC. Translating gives CASSLAGVGDNEQFF.

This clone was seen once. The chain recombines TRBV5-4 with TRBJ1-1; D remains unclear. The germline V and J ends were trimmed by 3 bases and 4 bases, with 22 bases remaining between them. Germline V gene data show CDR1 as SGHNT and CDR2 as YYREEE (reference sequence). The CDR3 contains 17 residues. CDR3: CASSSGRAWSGSTEAFF. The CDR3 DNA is TGTGCCAGCAGCTCGGGCCGTGCATGGTCGGGAAGCACTGAAGCTTTCTTT.

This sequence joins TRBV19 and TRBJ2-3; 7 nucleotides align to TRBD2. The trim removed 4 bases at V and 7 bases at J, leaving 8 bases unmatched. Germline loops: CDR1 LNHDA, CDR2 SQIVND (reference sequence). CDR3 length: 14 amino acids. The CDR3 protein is CASSRGLEGYTQYF. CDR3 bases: TGTGCCAGTAGTAGAGGACTAGAGGGGTATACGCAGTATTTT.

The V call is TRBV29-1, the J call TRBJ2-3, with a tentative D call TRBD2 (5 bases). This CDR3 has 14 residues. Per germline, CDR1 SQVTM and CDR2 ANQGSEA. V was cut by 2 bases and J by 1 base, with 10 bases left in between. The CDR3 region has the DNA TGCAGCGTTGAATCGGGGTTGGGCACAGATACGCAGTATTTT. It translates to CSVESGLGTDTQYF.

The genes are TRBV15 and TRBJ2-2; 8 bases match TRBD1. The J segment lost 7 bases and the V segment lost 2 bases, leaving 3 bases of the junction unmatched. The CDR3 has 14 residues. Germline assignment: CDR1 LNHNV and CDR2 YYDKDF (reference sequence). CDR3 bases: TGTGCCACCAGCAGATTGGGACAGGACGGGGAGCTGTTTTTT. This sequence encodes CATSRLGQDGELFF.

The CDR3 DNA is TGTGCCACCCGGGCGGCACGGCTGGGAGACCAAGAGACCCAGTACTTC. Its translation is CATRAARLGDQETQYF. V and J are TRBV25-1 and TRBJ2-5, with a weak D call TRBD2 (5 bases). The V end lost 10 bases, the J end lost 0 bases, and 21 bases lay between the germline ends. From germline, CDR1 is MGHDK and CDR2 SYGVNS. This CDR3 has 16 amino acids.

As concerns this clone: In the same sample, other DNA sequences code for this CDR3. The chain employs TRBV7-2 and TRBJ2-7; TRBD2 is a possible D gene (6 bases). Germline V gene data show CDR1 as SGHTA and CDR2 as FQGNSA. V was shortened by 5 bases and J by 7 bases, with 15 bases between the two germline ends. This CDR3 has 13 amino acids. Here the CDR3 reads CASSLTSGSEQYF. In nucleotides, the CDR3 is TGTGCCAGCAGCCTGACCAGCGGGTCTGAGCAGTACTTC.